The 26 T cell receptor beta chains below were found in one sample sequenced in a study of Ad26.COV2.S vaccination and SARS-CoV-2 variants. Sample treatment: about 20 received Ad26.COV2.S at low or high dose, single or two shots; about 5 received placebo; per-sample allocation not given. Following the first vaccine or placebo injection, samples were taken on day 63. The method was immunoSEQ multiplex PCR; TCRdb's version includes in-frame clones alone and lacks a portion of them. This table has a few hundred thousand clones, roughly 90% appearing once. Here the sequenced sample was peripheral blood, taken in a trial of Ad26.COV2.S vaccine versus placebo. The origin of the receptors is a person aged 18 to 65 who received the Ad26.COV2.S COVID-19 vaccine or a placebo.

This clone was recorded once. V is TRBV6-2 or TRBV6-3 and J is TRBJ1-2; 8 bases agree with TRBD1. Germline loops: CDR1 MNHEY, CDR2 SVGEGT. The CDR3 is made up of 15 amino acids. With 5 bases clipped from V and 4 bases from J, the junction kept 9 bases outside the gene matches. CDR3 nucleotides: TGTGCCAGCAGTCCCCCAGGGGGCGCGAGCTATGGCTACACCTTC. The encoded protein is CASSPPGGASYGYTF.

This clone was seen more than once but under ten times. The CDR3 loop is CASSPTGPSSYNSPLHF. CDR3 bases: TGTGCCAGCAGTCCCACCGGTCCCAGCTCCTATAATTCACCCCTCCACTTT. The chain combines TRBV6-6 with TRBJ1-6; D ambiguous. Germline V gene sequence: CDR1 MNHNY, CDR2 SVGAGI (reference sequence). The ends were cut back, 5 bases at V and 0 bases at J, with 14 bases in the middle. There are 17 residues in the CDR3.

V and J are TRBV29-1 and TRBJ1-5, with unresolved D. The CDR3 runs 13 residues. Deletions cut 4 bases from V and 2 bases from J, with 9 bases between. Germline-derived CDR1 and CDR2 are SQVTM and ANQGSEA. CDR3 in amino acids: CSVVGSGNQPQHF. The CDR3, as DNA: TGCAGCGTTGTGGGCTCGGGCAATCAGCCCCAGCATTTT. The whole variable domain, filled in from reference TRBV29-1 and TRBJ1-5, reads SAVISQKPSRDICQRGTSLTIQCQVDSQVTMMFWYRQQPGQSLTLIATANQGSEATYESGFVIDKFPISRPNLTFSTLTVSNMSPEDSSIYLCSVVGSGNQPQHFGDGTRLSIL.

The chain couples TRBV18 to TRBJ2-7; possibly TRBD1 for D (6 bases). CDR3 size: 15 residues. Trimming took off 3 bases at V and 5 bases at J, with 17 bases between the two ends. Germline CDR1 and CDR2: KGHSH and LQKENI. CDR3 region: CASSPTGTGHNEQYF. CDR3 bases: TGTGCCAGCTCACCTACAGGGACGGGACATAACGAGCAGTACTTC. Drawing the rest from reference TRBV18 and TRBJ2-7, the complete variable domain is NAGVMQNPRHLVRRRGQEARLRCSPMKGHSHVYWYRQLPEEGLKFMVYLQKENIIDESGMPKERFSAEFPKEGPSILRIQQVVRGDSAAYFCASSPTGTGHNEQYFGPGTRLTVT.

This chain links TRBV5-4 with TRBJ2-2, with TRBD2 as a possible D gene (7 bases). Germline lookup yields CDR1 SGHNT and CDR2 YYREEE (reference sequence). CDR3 length equals 15 residues. Trimming pared 0 bases from V and 7 bases from J, leaving 13 bases between. The CDR3: CASSLAGGGIGELFF. DNA for the CDR3: TGTGCCAGCAGCTTGGCGGGGGGCGGTATCGGGGAGCTGTTTTTT.

The V and J genes are TRBV5-1 and TRBJ2-5; 9 nucleotides align to TRBD2. CDR3 length: 16 amino acids. Germline CDR1 is SGHRS and CDR2 is YFSETQ. V lost 0 bases and J lost 2; bases outside the gene matches: 5. The CDR3 region is CASSLALAGAQETQYF. The CDR3 coding sequence is TGCGCCAGCAGCTTGGCTTTAGCGGGGGCTCAAGAGACCCAGTACTTC.

This chain joins TRBV28 and TRBJ2-5; possibly TRBD1 for D (5 bases). Deletions cut 4 bases from V and 4 bases from J, with 10 bases between. The germline gives CDR1 MDHEN, CDR2 SYDVKM. This CDR3 is built from 13 residues. CDR3: CASSSGSPETQYF. The CDR3 DNA sequence: TGTGCCAGCAGTTCAGGGTCCCCAGAGACCCAGTACTTC. The complete variable domain, with remaining parts taken from reference TRBV28 and TRBJ2-5, reads DVKVTQSSRYLVKRTGEKVFLECVQDMDHENMFWYRQDPGLGLRLIYFSYDVKMKEKGDIPEGYSVSREKKERFSLILESASTNQTSMYLCASSSGSPETQYFGPGTRLLVL.

V gene TRBV5-4 combines with J gene TRBJ2-7; 10 nucleotides align to TRBD2. V lost 3 bases to trimming and J lost 2 bases; unmatched junction nucleotides: 5. The CDR3 totals 15 residues. CDR1 SGHNT and CDR2 YYREEE come from the germline V gene (reference sequence). The CDR3 loop is CASSSPSGGTYEQYF. The CDR3 nucleotides read TGTGCCAGCAGCTCCCCTAGCGGGGGAACCTACGAGCAGTACTTC.

V is TRBV10-2 and J is TRBJ1-1; TRBD1 aligns across 7 bases. The germline gives CDR1 WSHSY, CDR2 SAAADI. The length of the CDR3 is 14 residues. V lost 2 bases, J lost 5 bases, and 5 bases stayed unmatched. The CDR3 spells CASSEDRVRTEAFF. The DNA for the CDR3 is TGCGCCAGCAGTGAGGACAGGGTGCGTACTGAAGCTTTCTTT.

The J gene is TRBJ2-2, the V gene TRBV2; TRBD2 matches at 7 bases. V was pared by 8 bases and J by 8 bases, with 8 bases of the junction left unmatched. Per the germline V gene, CDR1 is SNHLY and CDR2 is FYNNEI. The CDR3 consists of 13 residues. CDR3 sequence: CASLGLAAGELFF. CDR3 nucleotides: TGTGCCAGCTTGGGCCTAGCGGCAGGGGAGCTGTTTTTT.

The rearrangement uses TRBV7-9 and TRBJ2-7; 7 bases fit TRBD2. This CDR3 is 12 amino acids long. CDR1 and CDR2 from the germline V gene are SEHNR and FQNEAQ (reference sequence). The V gene end was trimmed by 5 bases and the J gene end by 6 bases; junction bases not matched to a gene: 4. The CDR3 protein is CASSHSGGEQYF. The CDR3 DNA reads as TGTGCCAGCAGCCACTCGGGGGGCGAGCAGTACTTC. The complete variable domain, with remaining parts taken from reference TRBV7-9 and TRBJ2-7, reads DTGVSQNPRHKITKRGQNVTFRCDPISEHNRLYWYRQTLGQGPEFLTYFQNEAQLEKSRLLSDRFSAERPKGSFSTLEIQRTEQGDSAMYLCASSHSGGEQYFGPGTRLTVT.

The V gene is TRBV6-6, the J gene TRBJ2-7; tentatively, D is TRBD1 (6 bases). V was trimmed by 6 bases and J by 0 bases, leaving 12 bases between them. Germline V lookup: CDR1 MNHNY, CDR2 SVGAGI (reference sequence). The CDR3 contains 14 residues. CDR3 DNA sequence: TGTGCCAGCAGCCCGAGGGACAACTCCTACGAGCAGTACTTC. Encoded protein: CASSPRDNSYEQYF.

The gene calls are TRBV5-1 and TRBJ2-2; 8 bases agree with TRBD2. The CDR3 contains 17 residues. The V segment lost 0 bases and the J segment 5 bases; nucleotides outside the gene matches: 9. CDR1 SGHRS and CDR2 YFSETQ come from the germline V gene. The CDR3 DNA sequence: TGCGCCAGCAGCTTGGAATGGCAGCGGGGGAAGACCGGGGAGCTGTTTTTT. It yields the protein CASSLEWQRGKTGELFF. The full variable domain, with the rest looked up from reference TRBV5-1 and TRBJ2-2, is KAGVTQTPRYLIKTRGQQVTLSCSPISGHRSVSWYQQTPGQGLQFLFEYFSETQRNKGNFPGRFSGRQFSNSRSEMNVSTLELGDSALYLCASSLEWQRGKTGELFFGEGSRLTVL.

The chain uses TRBV7-2 and TRBJ1-3, with 10 bases aligning to TRBD1. Germline values: CDR1 SGHTA, CDR2 FQGNSA. Trimming cost V 1 base and J 2 bases; bases outside gene matches: 5. The CDR3 contains 17 residues. The CDR3 reads CASSLVGQGITGNTIYF. CDR3 nucleotide sequence: TGTGCCAGCAGCTTAGTGGGACAGGGGATTACTGGAAACACCATATATTTT.

The chain carries TRBV3-1 (or the pseudogene TRBV3-2) and TRBJ2-1; the match to TRBD2 covers 7 bases. This CDR3 is 19 amino acids long. Germline V CDR1 and CDR2: LGHDT, YNNKEL (reference sequence). J was trimmed by 0 bases and V by 4 bases; bases with no gene match: 15. CDR3 in DNA: TGTGCCAGCAGCCTTTCCGGGCGGGGGTCTCCGAGCTCCTACAATGAGCAGTTCTTC. Translating gives CASSLSGRGSPSSYNEQFF.

This rearrangement joins TRBV12-3 or TRBV12-4 to TRBJ1-5; D unresolved. The V end lost 5 bases, the J end lost 5 bases, and 10 bases lay between the germline ends. This CDR3 comprises 13 residues. The CDR3 DNA reads TGTGCCAGCAGTATAAATACAGATCAGCCCCAGCATTTT. It encodes CASSINTDQPQHF.

The rearrangement uses TRBV7-2 and TRBJ1-2; 9 nucleotides match TRBD1. This CDR3 comprises 15 residues. Trimming removed 3 bases from V and 5 bases from J; junction bases left unmatched: 7. CDR1 is SGHTA and CDR2 is FQGNSA in the germline V gene. Written as DNA, the CDR3 is TGTGCCAGCAGCTTTACGGGACAGGGAGAGTATGGCTACACCTTC. This sequence encodes CASSFTGQGEYGYTF.

This clone appeared a single time. This chain connects TRBV19 to TRBJ2-5; 10 nucleotides agree with TRBD2. The germline gives CDR1 LNHDA, CDR2 SQIVND (reference sequence). The V segment lost 6 bases and the J segment 5 bases; nucleotides outside the gene matches: 9. This CDR3 contains 15 residues. CDR3 sequence reads: CASSLLAGEWETQYF. The CDR3 region has the DNA TGTGCCAGTAGCTTGCTAGCGGGGGAATGGGAGACCCAGTACTTC.

The rearrangement joins TRBV7-9 to TRBJ2-3; 11 nucleotides line up with TRBD1. The CDR3 is 16 residues long. Germline CDR1 is SEHNR and CDR2 is FQNEAQ (reference sequence). J was trimmed by 4 bases and V by 2 bases; bases with no gene match: 5. DNA for the CDR3: TGTGCCAGCAGCTTATGGGGACAGGGGGGATCAGATACGCAGTATTTT. Translating gives CASSLWGQGGSDTQYF.

CDR3 sequence (DNA): TGTGCCAGCAGTTTCATGGGGGGCAGGGAAACGCAGTATTTT. Translation gives CASSFMGGRETQYF. The rearrangement uses TRBV27 and TRBJ2-3; either TRBD1 or TRBD2 may fit D (6 bases each). Germline CDR1 and CDR2: MNHEY and SMNVEV (reference sequence). This CDR3 is 14 amino acids long. Trimming pared 3 bases from V and 9 bases from J, leaving 16 bases between.

The genes are TRBV5-4 and TRBJ2-2, with 12 positions matching TRBD2. CDR1 SGHNT and CDR2 YYREEE come from the germline V gene (reference sequence). The CDR3 has 17 amino acids. Trimming at V came to 1 base and at J to 0 bases, leaving 1 base not matched to a gene. CDR3 amino acids: CASSLPSGGANTGELFF. The CDR3, as DNA: TGTGCCAGCAGCTTGCCTAGCGGGGGGGCGAACACCGGGGAGCTGTTTTTT.

This rearrangement joins TRBV6-4 to TRBJ1-1, with TRBD1 matching 10 bases. The germline gives CDR1 MRHNA, CDR2 SNTAGT. J gave up 6 bases and V 4 bases, and 5 bases lay outside the gene matches. The CDR3 runs to 14 residues. The CDR3 coding sequence is TGTGCCAGCAGTGTCGGGACAGGGGTTGCTGAAGCTTTCTTT. Residues: CASSVGTGVAEAFF.

This chain uses TRBV5-1 with TRBJ1-2, with 10 bases aligning to TRBD1. V lost 5 bases, J lost 2 bases, and 6 bases stayed unmatched. This CDR3 comprises 15 residues. Germline CDR1 reads SGHRS; CDR2 reads YFSETQ. This CDR3 is CASRTGTGVNYGYTF. In DNA form, the CDR3 reads TGCGCCAGCAGGACCGGGACAGGGGTAAACTATGGCTACACCTTC. Full variable domain (rest looked up from reference TRBV5-1 and TRBJ1-2): KAGVTQTPRYLIKTRGQQVTLSCSPISGHRSVSWYQQTPGQGLQFLFEYFSETQRNKGNFPGRFSGRQFSNSRSEMNVSTLELGDSALYLCASRTGTGVNYGYTFGSGTRLTVV.

The chain joins TRBV11-2 to TRBJ1-3; unclear D gene. The ends were cut back, 5 bases at V and 0 bases at J, with 14 bases in the middle. The CDR3 loop spans 16 amino acids. Germline lookup yields CDR1 SGHAT and CDR2 FQNNGV. CDR3 sequence reads: CASSPNFLSSGNTIYF. The DNA for the CDR3 is TGTGCCAGCAGCCCTAACTTCCTGAGCTCTGGAAACACCATATATTTT.

The V call is TRBV6-2 or TRBV6-3, the J call TRBJ1-2; D is possibly TRBD1 (5 bases). The CDR3 length is 14 residues. V shed 0 bases and J shed 5 bases, with 10 bases lying between them. The V gene's germline CDR1 is MNHEY and CDR2 SVGEGT. CDR3 DNA sequence: TGTGCCAGCAGTTACTCGGGGGGTCGGTATGGCTACACCTTC. Translating it yields CASSYSGGRYGYTF.

This clone was counted between two and nine times. This rearrangement joins TRBV11-2 to TRBJ1-2, with D possibly TRBD1 on 6 matching bases. The CDR3 runs 16 residues. V lost 1 base, J lost 3 bases, and 15 bases lay in between. Germline CDR1 is SGHAT and CDR2 is FQNNGV. The CDR3 protein is CASSLGSRDNDYGYTF. Written as DNA, the CDR3 is TGTGCCAGCAGCTTAGGATCCCGGGACAACGACTATGGCTACACCTTC. The full variable domain, rest sourced from reference TRBV11-2 and TRBJ1-2, is EAGVAQSPRYKIIEKRQSVAFWCNPISGHATLYWYQQILGQGPKLLIQFQNNGVVDDSQLPKDRFSAERLKGVDSTLKIQPAKLEDSAVYLCASSLGSRDNDYGYTFGSGTRLTVV.